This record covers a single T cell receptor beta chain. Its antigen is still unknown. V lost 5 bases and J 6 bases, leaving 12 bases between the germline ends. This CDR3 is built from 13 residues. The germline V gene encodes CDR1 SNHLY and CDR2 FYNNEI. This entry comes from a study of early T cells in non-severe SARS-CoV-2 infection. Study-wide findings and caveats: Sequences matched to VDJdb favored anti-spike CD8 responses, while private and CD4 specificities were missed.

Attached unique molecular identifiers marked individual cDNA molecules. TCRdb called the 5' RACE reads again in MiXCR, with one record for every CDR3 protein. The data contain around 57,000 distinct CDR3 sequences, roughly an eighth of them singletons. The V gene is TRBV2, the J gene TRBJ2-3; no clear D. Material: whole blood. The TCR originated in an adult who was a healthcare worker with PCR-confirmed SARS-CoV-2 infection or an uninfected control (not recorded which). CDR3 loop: CASSKGPGDTQYF. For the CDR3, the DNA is TGTGCCAGCAGTAAAGGACCCGGCGATACGCAGTATTTT.